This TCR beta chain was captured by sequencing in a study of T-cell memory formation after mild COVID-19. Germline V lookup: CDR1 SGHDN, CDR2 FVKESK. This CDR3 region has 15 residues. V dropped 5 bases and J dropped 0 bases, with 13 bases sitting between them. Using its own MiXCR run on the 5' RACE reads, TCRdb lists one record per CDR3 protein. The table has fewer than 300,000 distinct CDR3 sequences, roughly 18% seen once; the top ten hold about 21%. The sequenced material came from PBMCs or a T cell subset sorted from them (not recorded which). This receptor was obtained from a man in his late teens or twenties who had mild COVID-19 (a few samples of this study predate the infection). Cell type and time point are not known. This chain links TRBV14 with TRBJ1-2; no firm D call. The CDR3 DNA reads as TGTGCCAGCAGCGCCCTTCCGGGAGCTAACTATGGCTACACCTTC. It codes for CASSALPGANYGYTF.